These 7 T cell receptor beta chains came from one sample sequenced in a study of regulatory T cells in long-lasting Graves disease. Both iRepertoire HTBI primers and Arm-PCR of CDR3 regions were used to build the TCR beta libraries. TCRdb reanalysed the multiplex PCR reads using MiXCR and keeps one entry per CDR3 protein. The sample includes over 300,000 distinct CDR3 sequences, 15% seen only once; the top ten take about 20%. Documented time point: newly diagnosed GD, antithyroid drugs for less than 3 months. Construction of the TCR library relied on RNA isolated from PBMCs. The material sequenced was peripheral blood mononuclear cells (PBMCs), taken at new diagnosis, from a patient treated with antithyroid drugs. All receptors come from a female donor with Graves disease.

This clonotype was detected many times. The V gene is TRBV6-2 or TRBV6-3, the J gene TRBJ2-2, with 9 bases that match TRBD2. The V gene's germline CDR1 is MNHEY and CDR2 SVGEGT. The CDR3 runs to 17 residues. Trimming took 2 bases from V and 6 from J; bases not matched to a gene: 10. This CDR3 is CASSYGAGLASSGELFF. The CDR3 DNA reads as TGTGCCAGCAGTTACGGTGCTGGACTAGCGTCTTCCGGGGAGCTGTTTTTT.

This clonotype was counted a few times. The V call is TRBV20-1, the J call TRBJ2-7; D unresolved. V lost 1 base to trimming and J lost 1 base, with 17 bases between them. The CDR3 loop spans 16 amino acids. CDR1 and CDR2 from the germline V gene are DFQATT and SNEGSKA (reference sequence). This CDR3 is CSARATFGWGSYEQYF. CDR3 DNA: TGCAGTGCTAGAGCAACATTTGGGTGGGGTTCCTACGAGCAGTACTTC.

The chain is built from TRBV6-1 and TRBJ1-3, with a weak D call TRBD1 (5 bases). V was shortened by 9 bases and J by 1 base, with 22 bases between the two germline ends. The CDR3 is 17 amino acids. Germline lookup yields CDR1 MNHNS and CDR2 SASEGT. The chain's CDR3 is CASNKGTSVISGNTIYF. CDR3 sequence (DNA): TGTGCCAGTAACAAAGGGACCAGCGTCATTTCTGGAAACACCATATATTTT.

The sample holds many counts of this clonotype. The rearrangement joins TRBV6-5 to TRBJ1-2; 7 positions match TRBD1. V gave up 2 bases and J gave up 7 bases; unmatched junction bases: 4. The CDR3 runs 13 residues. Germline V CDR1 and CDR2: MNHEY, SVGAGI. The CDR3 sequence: CASSYDTGVGYTF. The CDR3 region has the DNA TGTGCCAGCAGTTACGATACAGGGGTTGGCTACACCTTC.

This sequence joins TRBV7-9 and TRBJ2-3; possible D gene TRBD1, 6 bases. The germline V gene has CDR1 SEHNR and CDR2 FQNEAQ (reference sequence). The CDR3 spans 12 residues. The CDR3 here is CAPDQGMDTQYF. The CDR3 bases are TGTGCTCCGGACCAGGGGATGGATACGCAGTATTTT.

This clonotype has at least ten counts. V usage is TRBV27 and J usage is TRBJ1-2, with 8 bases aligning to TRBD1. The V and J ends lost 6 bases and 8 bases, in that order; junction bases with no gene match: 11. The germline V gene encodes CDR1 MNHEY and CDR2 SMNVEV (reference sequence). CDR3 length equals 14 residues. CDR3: CASRTTGANFGYTF. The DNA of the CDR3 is TGTGCCAGCAGGACGACAGGGGCGAATTTCGGCTACACCTTC.

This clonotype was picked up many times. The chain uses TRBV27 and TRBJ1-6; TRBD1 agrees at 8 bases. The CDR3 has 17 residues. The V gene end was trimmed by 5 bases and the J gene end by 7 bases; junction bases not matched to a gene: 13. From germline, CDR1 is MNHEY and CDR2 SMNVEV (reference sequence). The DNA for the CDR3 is TGTGCCAGCAGTATCCGGACAGGGTTCAACCTCAATTCACCCCTCCACTTT. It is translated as CASSIRTGFNLNSPLHF.